The entry below gives a single T cell receptor (beta chain) sequence along with its context. This entry comes from a study of blood T cells in healthy people across ages. Across the study: Template switching picked up about one barcoded beta molecule for each two T cells.

Drawn from each donor were approximately 9.5 milliliters of peripheral blood. Isolated per sample were at least 6 million PBMCs. It was with a sample-barcoded 5' primer and a J-beta primer mix that a second PCR of roughly 7 to 12 cycles was run. One entry per CDR3 protein, called by TCRdb with MiXCR from the 5' RACE reads. The sample shows roughly 1,700,000 distinct CDR3 sequences, about 30% of them seen only once. The TCR originated in a woman aged 25 to 39 in good health. The sample comprised blood.

The CDR3 DNA sequence: TGTGCCAGCATACCGGGGGTGCTCTCCTACGAGCAGTACTTC. This translates into CASIPGVLSYEQYF. V gene TRBV2 combines with J gene TRBJ2-7, with D perhaps TRBD2 (6 bases). The V end was cut by 7 bases, the J end by 0 bases, with 13 bases between. Germline CDR1 SNHLY, CDR2 FYNNEI. The CDR3 runs to 14 residues.